Following are 25 T cell receptor beta chains from one sample sequenced in a study of T cell responses to AZD1222 COVID-19 vaccine. The repertoire was sequenced with immunoSEQ multiplex PCR; TCRdb's copy has only in-frame clones and lacks some. The sample holds around 200,000 clones, 94% seen once. Sequencing was performed on peripheral blood, taken 28 days after the second AZD1222 dose. The source is an adult who received the AZD1222 COVID-19 vaccine.

The chain carries TRBV28 and TRBJ2-7, with 8 nucleotides matching TRBD1. The junction had 2 bases not matched to a gene; V was cut back by 6 bases and J by 4 bases. The CDR3 is made up of 12 amino acids. The germline V gene encodes CDR1 MDHEN and CDR2 SYDVKM. CDR3 residues: CASRDRDYEQYF. CDR3 nucleotides: TGTGCCAGCAGGGACAGGGATTACGAGCAGTACTTC.

This chain joins TRBV6-5 and TRBJ1-6; maybe TRBD1 (6 bases). The germline gives CDR1 MNHEY, CDR2 SVGAGI. The CDR3 has 15 residues. Between the trimmed V and J ends, which lost 4 bases and 8 bases, there was a span of 15 bases. CDR3 region: CASSFYRVSDSPLHF. CDR3 sequence (DNA): TGTGCCAGCAGTTTTTACAGGGTTTCAGATTCACCCCTCCACTTT.

CDR3 nucleotide sequence: TGCGCCAGCAGAACCGCCCTGGCGGGCAATCAGCCCCAGCATTTT. Protein: CASRTALAGNQPQHF. V and J are TRBV10-2 and TRBJ1-5; the D is unclear. Germline lookup yields CDR1 WSHSY and CDR2 SAAADI. The CDR3 has 15 residues. With 6 bases removed from V and 2 bases from J, the gap between germline ends came to 14 bases.

The rearrangement links TRBV4-2 to TRBJ2-7; no reliable D call. Germline V lookup: CDR1 LGHNA, CDR2 YNFKEQ. The CDR3 spans 13 residues. Trimming stripped 4 bases from V and 1 base from J, with 8 bases between. This chain's CDR3 is CASSPDGSYEQYF. The CDR3 region has the DNA TGTGCCAGCAGCCCGGACGGTTCCTACGAGCAGTACTTC.

The chain joins TRBV7-9 to TRBJ1-1, with D perhaps matching TRBD1 (6 bases). CDR1 SEHNR and CDR2 FQNEAQ come from the germline V gene (reference sequence). Trimming pared 2 bases from V and 3 bases from J, leaving 10 bases between. This CDR3 has 14 residues. The DNA for the CDR3 is TGTGCCAGCAGCTTACCGGGGGCCGACACTGAAGCTTTCTTT. This encodes CASSLPGADTEAFF.

The gene calls are TRBV30 and TRBJ1-3; D is unresolved. This CDR3 region has 13 residues. The V gene lost 5 bases and the J gene lost 0 bases, with 8 bases spanning the gap. CDR1 is GTSNPN, CDR2 SVGIG, per germline (reference sequence). In nucleotides, the CDR3 is TGTGCCTGGGGGGATGGCTCTGGAAACACCATATATTTT. Amino acids: CAWGDGSGNTIYF. Full variable domain (rest looked up from reference TRBV30 and TRBJ1-3): SQTIHQWPATLVQPVGSPLSLECTVEGTSNPNLYWYRQAAGRGLQLLFYSVGIGQISSEVPQNLSASRPQDRQFILSSKKLLLSDSGFYLCAWGDGSGNTIYFGEGSWLTVV.

The chain links TRBV18 to TRBJ2-1; no reliable D call. The V and J ends lost 0 bases and 7 bases respectively, with 16 bases between them. The CDR3 consists of 16 residues. Germline CDR1 KGHSH, CDR2 LQKENI. CDR3: CASSPPSSFFVNEQFF. The CDR3 DNA reads TGTGCCAGCTCACCACCGAGTAGCTTCTTCGTAAATGAGCAGTTCTTC.

The chain joins TRBV28 to TRBJ2-1, with D possibly being TRBD1 (6 bases). Per the germline V gene, CDR1 is MDHEN and CDR2 is SYDVKM. This CDR3 has 16 amino acids. Trimming left V 4 bases short and J 9 bases short, with 22 bases between. The CDR3, as DNA: TGTGCCAGCAGTTCCCAGGGGTCCAGCGGTCGTAGTGAGCAGTTCTTC. It translates to CASSSQGSSGRSEQFF. Complete variable domain (other parts from reference TRBV28 and TRBJ2-1): DVKVTQSSRYLVKRTGEKVFLECVQDMDHENMFWYRQDPGLGLRLIYFSYDVKMKEKGDIPEGYSVSREKKERFSLILESASTNQTSMYLCASSSQGSSGRSEQFFGPGTRLTVL.

The V call is TRBV5-6, the J call TRBJ1-6; D might be TRBD1 (5 bases). Germline CDR1 and CDR2: SGHDT and YYEEEE. The CDR3 sequence is 16 residues long. V was cut by 4 bases and J by 7 bases, with 18 bases left in between. DNA of the CDR3: TGTGCCAGCAGCCAAAATGACCGGGACCCCAATTCACCCCTCCACTTT. It encodes CASSQNDRDPNSPLHF.

V usage is TRBV9 and J usage is TRBJ2-7, with a possible D match to TRBD2 (5 bases). CDR1 is SGDLS and CDR2 is YYNGEE in the germline V gene. Deletions cut 0 bases from V and 4 bases from J, with 14 bases between. The CDR3 runs to 15 residues. CDR3: CASSVAGRPGYEQYF. DNA for the CDR3: TGTGCCAGCAGCGTAGCCGGCCGCCCGGGGTACGAGCAGTACTTC.

This chain links TRBV3-1 (or the pseudogene TRBV3-2) with TRBJ2-1, with 11 bases matching TRBD2. CDR1 and CDR2 from the germline V gene are LGHDT and YNNKEL (reference sequence). CDR3 length: 14 residues. The J segment lost 7 bases and the V segment lost 2 bases, leaving 1 base of the junction unmatched. DNA for the CDR3: TGTGCCAGCAGCCAACTAGCGGGAGGAAATGAGCAGTTCTTC. As protein: CASSQLAGGNEQFF.

V usage is TRBV9 and J usage is TRBJ1-1, with 7 bases that match TRBD1. The germline V gene encodes CDR1 SGDLS and CDR2 YYNGEE. Unmatched junction bases numbered 3, after V lost 3 bases and J lost 4 bases. The CDR3 spans 13 residues. CDR3 amino acids: CASSGQGPTEAFF. CDR3 coding DNA: TGTGCCAGCAGCGGACAGGGTCCCACTGAAGCTTTCTTT.

V and J are TRBV28 and TRBJ2-7, with TRBD1 identical over 12 bases. Germline lookup yields CDR1 MDHEN and CDR2 SYDVKM. The CDR3 contains 15 residues. The J segment lost 4 bases and the V segment lost 5 bases, leaving 6 bases of the junction unmatched. The CDR3 DNA follows: TGTGCCAGCAGTGCCCCGGGACAGGGGGCTTACGAGCAGTACTTC. This sequence encodes CASSAPGQGAYEQYF.

With regard to this clone: Its ends do not fully match the called genes, so a read error is possible. The V and J genes are TRBV6-5 and TRBJ2-5, with 11 nucleotides matching TRBD2. Germline V CDR1 and CDR2: MNHEY, SVGAGI. This CDR3 comprises 15 residues. CDR3 in DNA: TGTCCCAGCAATCGGCTAGCGGGGGGAGGGGAGACCCAGTACTTC. Translation gives CPSNRLAGGGETQYF.

This chain connects TRBV6-5 to TRBJ1-1; D perhaps matches TRBD1 (6 bases). Trimming pared 6 bases from V and 3 bases from J, leaving 11 bases between. This CDR3 comprises 13 residues. Germline V lookup: CDR1 MNHEY, CDR2 SVGAGI. DNA of the CDR3: TGTGCCAGCAGCCGACAGGTGTACACTGAAGCTTTCTTT. Amino acid sequence: CASSRQVYTEAFF.

The chain recombines TRBV7-3 with TRBJ2-3; maybe TRBD2 (7 bases). There are 15 residues in the CDR3. The V gene's germline CDR1 is SGHTA and CDR2 FQGTGA. V was shortened by 0 bases and J by 5 bases, with 12 bases between the two germline ends. This CDR3 reads CASSLTGGPVDTQYF. DNA for the CDR3: TGTGCCAGCAGCTTAACGGGGGGGCCCGTAGATACGCAGTATTTT. The full variable domain, completed using reference TRBV7-3 and TRBJ2-3, is GAGVSQTPSNKVTEKGKYVELRCDPISGHTALYWYRQSLGQGPEFLIYFQGTGAADDSGLPNDRFFAVRPEGSVSTLKIQRTERGDSAVYLCASSLTGGPVDTQYFGPGTRLTVL.

V gene TRBV5-4 combines with J gene TRBJ2-1, with 11 bases fitting TRBD2. The CDR3 is 16 amino acids. Germline values: CDR1 SGHNT, CDR2 YYREEE (reference sequence). Unmatched junction bases numbered 5, after V lost 3 bases and J lost 3 bases. The CDR3 here is CASSYPSGRNYNEQFF. The CDR3 coding sequence is TGTGCCAGCAGCTACCCTAGCGGGAGGAACTACAATGAGCAGTTCTTC.

This clone has a single count. The chain has TRBV7-9 and TRBJ2-7; D unclear. The CDR3 extends over 11 amino acids. The germline V and J ends were trimmed by 3 bases and 6 bases, with 6 bases remaining between them. Germline V gives CDR1 SEHNR, CDR2 FQNEAQ (reference sequence). The CDR3 is CASSFLGEQYF. The CDR3 DNA is TGTGCCAGCAGCTTTCTGGGCGAGCAGTACTTC. Drawing the rest from reference TRBV7-9 and TRBJ2-7, the complete variable domain is DTGVSQNPRHKITKRGQNVTFRCDPISEHNRLYWYRQTLGQGPEFLTYFQNEAQLEKSRLLSDRFSAERPKGSFSTLEIQRTEQGDSAMYLCASSFLGEQYFGPGTRLTVT.

The genes are TRBV5-1 and TRBJ1-1, with unresolved D. Germline V gives CDR1 SGHRS, CDR2 YFSETQ. The CDR3 has 14 residues. The V end was cut by 4 bases, the J end by 0 bases, with 10 bases between. The CDR3 spells CASSGLNMNTEAFF. CDR3 in DNA: TGCGCCAGCAGCGGCTTGAACATGAACACTGAAGCTTTCTTT.

V is TRBV6-5 and J is TRBJ2-7, with a weak D call TRBD1 (6 bases). Germline CDR1 and CDR2: MNHEY and SVGAGI. Trimming shortened V by 2 bases and J by 2 bases, and 10 bases separated the two germline ends. The CDR3 covers 14 residues. CDR3 bases: TGTGCCAGCAGTTACCGGGACAATCCCTACGAGCAGTACTTC. It specifies CASSYRDNPYEQYF.

This chain joins TRBV2 and TRBJ2-7; D possibly corresponds to TRBD1 (5 bases). The CDR3 spans 12 residues. Germline V gene sequence: CDR1 SNHLY, CDR2 FYNNEI. V shed 2 bases and J shed 6 bases, with 8 bases lying between them. The chain's CDR3 is CASSERQPEQYF. CDR3 DNA: TGTGCCAGCAGTGAAAGACAGCCCGAGCAGTACTTC.

V is TRBV7-3 and J is TRBJ2-5; 7 bases line up with TRBD1. After removal of 4 bases from V and 4 bases from J, the junction contained 6 bases not matched to a gene. The CDR3 has 14 residues. CDR1 is SGHTA and CDR2 is FQGTGA in the germline V gene. The CDR3 loop reads CASSSQGPGETQYF. CDR3 DNA: TGTGCCAGCAGCTCACAGGGGCCGGGAGAGACCCAGTACTTC.

This clone was recorded a few times. The V call is TRBV18, the J call TRBJ2-1; D might be TRBD1 (6 bases). The germline V gene has CDR1 KGHSH and CDR2 LQKENI. There are 14 residues in the CDR3. Trimming stripped 6 bases from V and 2 bases from J, with 11 bases between. CDR3 bases: TGTGCCAGCTCGATGACAGGTGCCTACAATGAGCAGTTCTTC. Its protein product is CASSMTGAYNEQFF.

V gene TRBV6-5 combines with J gene TRBJ1-4, with D maybe TRBD1 (6 bases). Germline V CDR1 and CDR2: MNHEY, SVGAGI. The length of the CDR3 is 14 residues. Between the trimmed V and J ends, which lost 5 bases and 0 bases, there was a span of 7 bases. Here the CDR3 DNA reads TGTGCCAGCAGTACAGGGCCAACTAATGAAAAACTGTTTTTT. It specifies CASSTGPTNEKLFF.

The gene calls are TRBV12-3 or TRBV12-4 and TRBJ2-5; no clear D. The germline V and J ends were trimmed by 1 base and 1 base, with 4 bases remaining between them. This CDR3 has 13 amino acids. The CDR3 reads CASSLDSQETQYF. The CDR3 nucleotides read TGTGCCAGCAGTTTAGACAGCCAAGAGACCCAGTACTTC.